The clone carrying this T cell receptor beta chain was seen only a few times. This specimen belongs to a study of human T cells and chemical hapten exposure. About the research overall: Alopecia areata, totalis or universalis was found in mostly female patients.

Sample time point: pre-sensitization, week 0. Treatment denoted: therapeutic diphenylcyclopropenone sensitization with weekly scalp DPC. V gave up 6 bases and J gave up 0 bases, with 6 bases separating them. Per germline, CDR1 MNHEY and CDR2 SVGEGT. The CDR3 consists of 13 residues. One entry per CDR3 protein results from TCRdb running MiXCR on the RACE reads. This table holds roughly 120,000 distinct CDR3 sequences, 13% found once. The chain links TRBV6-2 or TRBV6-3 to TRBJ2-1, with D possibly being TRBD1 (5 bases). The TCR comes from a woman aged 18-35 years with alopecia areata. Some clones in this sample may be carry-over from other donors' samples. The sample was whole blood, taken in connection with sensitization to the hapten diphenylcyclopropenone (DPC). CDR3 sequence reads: CASRTDSYNEQFF. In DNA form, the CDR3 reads TGTGCCAGCAGGACAGACTCCTACAATGAGCAGTTCTTC.